The T cell receptor beta chain under discussion was sequenced for a study of graft-versus-host responses after intestinal transplantation. Overall study: Isolated intestinal, liver-intestinal, or multivisceral transplants had been given to the recipients. Anti-thymocyte globulin induction preceded about three years of tacrolimus and steroid maintenance in all recipients. Study-wide results and caveats: Graft-donor T cell macrochimerism coincided with high graft-versus-host to host-versus-graft clonal ratios in allografts. Researchers found GvH clones in recipient marrow, and some showed up first in ileum or blood.

Assay: immunoSEQ multiplex PCR; the TCRdb copy retains only in-frame clones and omits some. The repertoire consists of approximately 88,000 clones, with over 90% occurring once and the leading ten covering roughly 0.17%. A word on this clone: Its antigen remains unknown.

This clonotype was sampled from a human donor who was the organ donor for an intestinal transplant. The sample consisted of unstimulated CD4+ T cells sorted from spleen or lymph node cells, taken before transplant.

CDR3 nucleotides: TGCGCCAGCAGCCAAGTGGTCAGGGACTATGGCTACACCTTC. Translation gives CASSQVVRDYGYTF. This chain joins TRBV4-3 and TRBJ1-2, with D maybe TRBD1 (5 bases). This CDR3 is 14 amino acids long. Trimming removed 1 base at V and 3 bases at J, with 9 bases between. Germline values: CDR1 LGHNA, CDR2 YSLEER.